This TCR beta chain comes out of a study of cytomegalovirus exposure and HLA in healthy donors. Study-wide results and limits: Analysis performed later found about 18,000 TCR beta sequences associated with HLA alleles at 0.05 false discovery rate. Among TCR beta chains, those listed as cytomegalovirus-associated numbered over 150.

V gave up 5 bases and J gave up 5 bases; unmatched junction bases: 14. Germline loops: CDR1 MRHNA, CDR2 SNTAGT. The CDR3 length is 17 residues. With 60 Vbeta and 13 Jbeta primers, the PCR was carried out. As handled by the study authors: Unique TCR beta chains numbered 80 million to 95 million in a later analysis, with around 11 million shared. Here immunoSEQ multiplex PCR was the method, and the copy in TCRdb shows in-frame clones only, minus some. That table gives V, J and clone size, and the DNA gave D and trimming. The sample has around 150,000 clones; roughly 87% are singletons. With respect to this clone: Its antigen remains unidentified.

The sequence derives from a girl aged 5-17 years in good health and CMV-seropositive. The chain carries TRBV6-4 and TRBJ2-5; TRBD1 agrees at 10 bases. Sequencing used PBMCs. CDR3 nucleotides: TGTGCCAGCAGTCTTCTACCGGGACAGGGGTTCGGGGAGACCCAGTACTTC. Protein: CASSLLPGQGFGETQYF.